A selection of T cell receptor beta chains follows, all from one sample in a study of beta chain features in type 1 diabetes. Clones were sequenced by immunoSEQ multiplex PCR, and TCRdb holds only the in-frame ones, with some missing. The sample yields under 250,000 clones, 14% seen once. Sequencing was performed on naive CD4+ T cells from blood. Receptor source: a man aged 30 to 45 with type 1 diabetes. CDR3s include the opening cysteine and the closing phenylalanine or tryptophan. Expanded clones are given a class, and other clones once, few, many or no size at all.

j_call v_call clone_size cdr3_length cdr3_aa
TRBJ1-1 TRBV28 few 15 CASSRAGEGNTEAFF
TRBJ2-7 TRBV7-9 few 18 CASSLVGQWWELSYEQYF
TRBJ1-1 TRBV2 . 14 CASSDAQGYTEAFF
TRBJ2-6 TRBV5-6 . 17 CASSAGTGEAGANVLTF
TRBJ1-2 TRBV11-2 few 16 CASSLDRDRVLYGYTF
TRBJ2-3 TRBV2 . 19 CASSESKGLRDRLTDTQYF
TRBJ1-2 TRBV2 few 14 CASSEQSQGYGYTF
TRBJ2-7 TRBV6-1 . 15 CASSEVRGLDYEQYF
TRBJ2-3 TRBV5-1 few 15 CASSYRGGVSDTQYF
TRBJ1-4 TRBV30 . 16 CAQKPGQGATNEKLFF